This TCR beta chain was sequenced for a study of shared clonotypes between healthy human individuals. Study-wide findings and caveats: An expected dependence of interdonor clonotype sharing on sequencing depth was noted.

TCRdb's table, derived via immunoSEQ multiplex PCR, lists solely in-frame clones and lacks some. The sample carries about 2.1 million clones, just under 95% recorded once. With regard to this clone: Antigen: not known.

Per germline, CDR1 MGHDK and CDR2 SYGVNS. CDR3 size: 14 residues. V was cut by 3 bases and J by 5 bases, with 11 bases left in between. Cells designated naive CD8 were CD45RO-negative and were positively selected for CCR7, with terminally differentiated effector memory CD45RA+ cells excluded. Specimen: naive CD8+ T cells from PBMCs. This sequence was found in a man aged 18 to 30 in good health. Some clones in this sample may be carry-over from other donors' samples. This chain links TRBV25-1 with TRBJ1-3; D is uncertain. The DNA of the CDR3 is TGTGCCAGCAGTGATGAGACCAGTAGAAACACCATATATTTT. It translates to CASSDETSRNTIYF. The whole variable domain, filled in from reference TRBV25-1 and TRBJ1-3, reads EADIYQTPRYLVIGTGKKITLECSQTMGHDKMYWYQQDPGMELHLIHYSYGVNSTEKGDLSSESTVSRIRTEHFPLTLESARPSHTSQYLCASSDETSRNTIYFGEGSWLTVV.